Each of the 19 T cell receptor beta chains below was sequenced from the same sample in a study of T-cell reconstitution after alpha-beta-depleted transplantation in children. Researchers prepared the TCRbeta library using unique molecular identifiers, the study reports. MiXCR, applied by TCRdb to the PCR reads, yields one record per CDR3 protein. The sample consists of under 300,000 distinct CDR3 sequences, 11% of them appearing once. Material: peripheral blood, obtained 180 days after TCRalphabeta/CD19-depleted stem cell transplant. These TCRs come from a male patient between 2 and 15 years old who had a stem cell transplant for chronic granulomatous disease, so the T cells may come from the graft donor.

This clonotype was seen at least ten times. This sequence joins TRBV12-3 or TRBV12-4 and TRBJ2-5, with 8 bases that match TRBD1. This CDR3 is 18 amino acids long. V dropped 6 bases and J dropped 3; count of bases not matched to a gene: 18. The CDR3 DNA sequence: TGTGCCAGCAGCTACTATGGGGGAGGACAGGGCGGGGAAGAGACCCAGTACTTC. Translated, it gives CASSYYGGGQGGEETQYF.

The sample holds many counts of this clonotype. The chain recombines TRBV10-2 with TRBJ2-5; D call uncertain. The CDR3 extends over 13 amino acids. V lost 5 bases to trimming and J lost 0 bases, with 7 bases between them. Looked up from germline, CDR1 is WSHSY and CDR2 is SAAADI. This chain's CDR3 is CASSWANQETQYF. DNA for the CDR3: TGCGCCAGCAGTTGGGCAAACCAAGAGACCCAGTACTTC.

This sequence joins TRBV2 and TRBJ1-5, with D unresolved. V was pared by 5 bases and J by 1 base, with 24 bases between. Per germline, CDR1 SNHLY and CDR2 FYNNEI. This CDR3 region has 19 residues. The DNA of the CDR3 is TGTGCCAGCAGTTTTTCTAGGTCAACCTTTCGACTGAGCAATCAGCCCCAGCATTTT. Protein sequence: CASSFSRSTFRLSNQPQHF. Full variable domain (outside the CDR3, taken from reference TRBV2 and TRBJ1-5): EPEVTQTPSHQVTQMGQEVILRCVPISNHLYFYWYRQILGQKVEFLVSFYNNEISEKSEIFDDQFSVERPDGSNFTLKIRSTKLEDSAMYFCASSFSRSTFRLSNQPQHFGDGTRLSIL.

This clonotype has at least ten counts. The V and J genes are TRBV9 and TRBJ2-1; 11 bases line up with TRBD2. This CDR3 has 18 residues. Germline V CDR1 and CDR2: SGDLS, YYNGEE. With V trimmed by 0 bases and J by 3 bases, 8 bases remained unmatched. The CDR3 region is CASSVGLAGKSVYNEQFF. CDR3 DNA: TGTGCCAGCAGCGTAGGACTAGCGGGAAAAAGCGTCTACAATGAGCAGTTCTTC.

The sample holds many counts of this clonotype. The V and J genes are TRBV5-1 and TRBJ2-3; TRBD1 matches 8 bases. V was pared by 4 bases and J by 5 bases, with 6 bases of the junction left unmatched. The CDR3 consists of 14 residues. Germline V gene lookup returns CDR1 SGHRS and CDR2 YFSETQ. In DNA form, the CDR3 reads TGCGCCAGCAGCGTGACAGGGGCGGTAGATACGCAGTATTTT. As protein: CASSVTGAVDTQYF.

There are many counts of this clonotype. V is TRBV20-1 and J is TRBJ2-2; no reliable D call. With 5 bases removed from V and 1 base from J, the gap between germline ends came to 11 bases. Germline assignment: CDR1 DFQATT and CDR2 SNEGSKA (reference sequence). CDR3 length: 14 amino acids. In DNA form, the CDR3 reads TGCAGTGCTCGCTATTGGAAGAACACCGGGGAGCTGTTTTTT. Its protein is CSARYWKNTGELFF.

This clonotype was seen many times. CDR3 in amino acids: CAWSVGSYEQYF. The CDR3 DNA reads TGTGCCTGGAGTGTCGGCAGCTACGAGCAGTACTTC. The chain joins TRBV30 to TRBJ2-7; D gene uncertain. Deletions cut 0 bases from V and 3 bases from J, with 6 bases between. This CDR3 has 12 amino acids. Germline CDR1 GTSNPN, CDR2 SVGIG (reference sequence).

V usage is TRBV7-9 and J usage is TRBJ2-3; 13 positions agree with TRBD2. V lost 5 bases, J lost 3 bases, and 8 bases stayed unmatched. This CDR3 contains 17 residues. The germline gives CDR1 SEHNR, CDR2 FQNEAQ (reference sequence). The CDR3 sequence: CASSPTLTSGRTDTQYF. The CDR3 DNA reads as TGTGCCAGCAGCCCTACCTTGACTAGCGGGAGGACAGATACGCAGTATTTT.

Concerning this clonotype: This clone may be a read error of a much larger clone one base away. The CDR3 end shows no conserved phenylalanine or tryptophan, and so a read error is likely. The CDR3 region is CASSLLRQPQHS. CDR3 nucleotide sequence: TGTGCCAGCAGTTTATTGAGACAGCCCCAGCATTCT. The rearrangement uses TRBV28 and TRBJ1-5; D is undetermined. V was clipped by 1 base and J by 7 bases, with 5 bases between them. This CDR3 is built from 12 residues. Germline V gives CDR1 MDHEN, CDR2 SYDVKM.

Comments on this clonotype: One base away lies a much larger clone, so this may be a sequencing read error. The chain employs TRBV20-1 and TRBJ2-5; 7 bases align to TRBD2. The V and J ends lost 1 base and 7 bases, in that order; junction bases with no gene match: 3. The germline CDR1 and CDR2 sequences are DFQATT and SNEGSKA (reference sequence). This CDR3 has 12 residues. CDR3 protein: CSARVPGGTQYF. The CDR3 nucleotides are TGCAGTGCTAGAGTACCGGGGGGGACCCAGTACTTC.

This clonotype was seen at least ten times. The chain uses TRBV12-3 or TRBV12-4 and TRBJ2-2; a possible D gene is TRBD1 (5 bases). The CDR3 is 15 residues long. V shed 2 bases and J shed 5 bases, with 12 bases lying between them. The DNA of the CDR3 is TGTGCCAGCAGTTTAAAGGCAGGGTGGACCGGGGAGCTGTTTTTT. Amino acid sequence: CASSLKAGWTGELFF.

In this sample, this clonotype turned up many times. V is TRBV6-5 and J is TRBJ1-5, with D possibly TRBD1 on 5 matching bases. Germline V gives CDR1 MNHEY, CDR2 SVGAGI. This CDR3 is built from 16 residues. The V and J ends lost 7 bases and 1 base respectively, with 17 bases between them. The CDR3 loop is CASKLRAGLSNQPQHF. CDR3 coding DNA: TGTGCCAGCAAGTTACGGGCAGGGTTAAGCAATCAGCCCCAGCATTTT.

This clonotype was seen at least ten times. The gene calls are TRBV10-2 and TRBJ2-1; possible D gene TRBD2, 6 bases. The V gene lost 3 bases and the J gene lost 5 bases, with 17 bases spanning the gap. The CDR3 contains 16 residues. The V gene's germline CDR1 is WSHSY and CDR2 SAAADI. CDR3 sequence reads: CASSDVGREVNNEQFF. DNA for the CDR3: TGCGCCAGCAGTGATGTGGGAAGGGAGGTAAACAATGAGCAGTTCTTC.

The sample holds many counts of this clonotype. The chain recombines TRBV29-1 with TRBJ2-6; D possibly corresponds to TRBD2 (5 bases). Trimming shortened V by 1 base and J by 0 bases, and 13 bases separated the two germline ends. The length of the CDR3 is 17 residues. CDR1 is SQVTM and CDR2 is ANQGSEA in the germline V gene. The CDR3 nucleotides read TGCAGCGTTGAAGCCCCGACACGGGGCTCTGGGGCCAACGTCCTGACTTTC. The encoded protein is CSVEAPTRGSGANVLTF.

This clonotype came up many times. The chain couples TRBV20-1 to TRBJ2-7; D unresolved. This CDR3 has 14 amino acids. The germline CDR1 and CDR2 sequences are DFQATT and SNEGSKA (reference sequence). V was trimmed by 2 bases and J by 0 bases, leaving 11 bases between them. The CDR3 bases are TGCAGTGCTAGAAAAGGGCGGAACTCCTACGAGCAGTACTTC. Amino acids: CSARKGRNSYEQYF.

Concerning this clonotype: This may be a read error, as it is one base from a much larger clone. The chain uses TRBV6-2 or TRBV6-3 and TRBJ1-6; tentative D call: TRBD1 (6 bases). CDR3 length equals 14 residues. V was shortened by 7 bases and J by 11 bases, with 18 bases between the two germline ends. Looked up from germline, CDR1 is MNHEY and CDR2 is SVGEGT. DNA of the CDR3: TGTGCCAGCAACGGGGGCGTCAGGAATCCACCCCTCCACTTT. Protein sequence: CASNGGVRNPPLHF.

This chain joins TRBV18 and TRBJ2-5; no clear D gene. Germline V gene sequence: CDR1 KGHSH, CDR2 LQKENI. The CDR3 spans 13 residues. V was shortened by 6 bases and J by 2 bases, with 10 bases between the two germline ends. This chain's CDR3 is CASSYNLQETQYF. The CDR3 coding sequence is TGTGCCAGCTCTTACAACCTTCAAGAGACCCAGTACTTC.

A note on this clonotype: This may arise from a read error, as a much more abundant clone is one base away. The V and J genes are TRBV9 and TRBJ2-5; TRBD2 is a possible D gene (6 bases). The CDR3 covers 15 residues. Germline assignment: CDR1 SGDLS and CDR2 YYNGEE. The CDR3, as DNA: TGTGCCAGCAGCGTTACAGTAGCGGCACAAGGGACCCAGTACTTC. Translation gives CASSVTVAAQGTQYF.

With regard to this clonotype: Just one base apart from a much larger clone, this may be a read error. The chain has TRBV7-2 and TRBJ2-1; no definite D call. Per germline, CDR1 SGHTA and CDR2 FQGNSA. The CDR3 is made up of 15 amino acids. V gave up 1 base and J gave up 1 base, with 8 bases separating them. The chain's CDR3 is CASSLEGNSYNEQFF. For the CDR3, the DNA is TGTGCCAGCAGCTTAGAGGGCAATTCCTACAATGAGCAGTTCTTC.